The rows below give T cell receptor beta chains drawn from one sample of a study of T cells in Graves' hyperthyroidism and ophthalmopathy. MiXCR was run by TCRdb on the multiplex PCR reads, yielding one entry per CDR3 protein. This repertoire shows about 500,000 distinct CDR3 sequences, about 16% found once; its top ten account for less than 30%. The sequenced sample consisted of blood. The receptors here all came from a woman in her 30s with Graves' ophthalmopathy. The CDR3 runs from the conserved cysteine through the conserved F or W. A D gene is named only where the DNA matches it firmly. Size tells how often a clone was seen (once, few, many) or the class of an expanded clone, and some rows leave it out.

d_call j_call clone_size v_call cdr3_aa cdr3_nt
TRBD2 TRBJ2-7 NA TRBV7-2 CASSPTSGRGEQYF TGTGCCAGCAGCCCGACTAGCGGGAGAGGTGAGCAGTACTTC
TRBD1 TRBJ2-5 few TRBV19 CASSIGQGYIQETQYF TGTGCCAGTAGTATAGGACAGGGGTATATCCAAGAGACCCAGTACTTC
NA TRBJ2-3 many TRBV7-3 CASSLQRPSTTDTQYF TGTGCCAGCAGCCTACAACGGCCTAGCACCACAGATACGCAGTATTTT
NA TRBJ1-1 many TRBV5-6 CASSFGAGGFLNTEAFF TGTGCCAGCAGCTTCGGAGCGGGGGGCTTCTTGAACACTGAAGCTTTCTTT
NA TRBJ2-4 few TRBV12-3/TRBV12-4 CASGTLIAKNIQYF TGTGCCAGCGGTACCTTGATAGCCAAAAACATTCAGTACTTC
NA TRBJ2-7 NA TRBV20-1 CSWASGDNYEQYF TGCAGTTGGGCTTCCGGGGACAACTACGAGCAGTACTTC
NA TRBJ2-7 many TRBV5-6 CASSFDSPNEQYF TGTGCCAGCAGCTTTGACAGCCCCAACGAGCAGTACTTC
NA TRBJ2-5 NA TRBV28 CASSLQGMGQTQYF TGTGCCAGCAGCCTGCAGGGGATGGGACAGACCCAGTACTTC
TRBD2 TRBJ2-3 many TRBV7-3 CASSSFPGLAGGTDTQYF TGTGCCAGCAGCTCATTTCCGGGACTAGCGGGAGGCACAGATACGCAGTATTTT
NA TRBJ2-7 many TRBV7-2 CASSLWDNYEQYF TGTGCCAGCAGCTTATGGGACAACTACGAGCAGTACTTC
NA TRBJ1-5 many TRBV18 CASSPNTNQPQHF TGTGCCAGCTCACCAAATACCAATCAGCCCCAGCATTTT
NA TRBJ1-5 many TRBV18 CASSQEYNQPQHF TGTGCCAGCTCACAGGAGTACAATCAGCCCCAGCATTTT
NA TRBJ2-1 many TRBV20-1 CSADSSRNPTNEQFF TGCAGTGCTGACTCGTCTAGGAACCCCACCAATGAGCAGTTCTTC
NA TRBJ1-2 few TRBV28 CASSFEYGYTF TGTGCCAGCAGTTTCGAGTATGGCTACACCTTC
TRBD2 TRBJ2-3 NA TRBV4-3 CASSQSSGNTDTQYF TGCGCCAGCAGCCAATCTAGCGGAAACACAGATACGCAGTATTTT
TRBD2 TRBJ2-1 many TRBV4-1 CASSQGTSGSNEQFF TGCGCCAGCAGCCAGGGGACTAGCGGGAGTAATGAGCAGTTCTTC
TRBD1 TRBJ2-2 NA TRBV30 CAWSDRGLGTGELFF TGTGCCTGGAGCGACAGGGGGCTCGGGACCGGGGAGCTGTTTTTT
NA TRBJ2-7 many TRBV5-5 CASSSGANYEQYF TGTGCCAGCAGCTCGGGGGCTAACTACGAGCAGTACTTC
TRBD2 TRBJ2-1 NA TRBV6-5 CASSYSSGRPGEQFF TGTGCCAGCAGCTACTCTAGCGGGAGACCGGGTGAGCAGTTCTTC
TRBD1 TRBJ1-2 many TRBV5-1 CASSPGQGIYGYTF TGCGCCAGCAGCCCCGGACAGGGAATCTATGGCTACACCTTC
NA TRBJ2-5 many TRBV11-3 CASSLDGGKETQYF TGTGCCAGCAGCTTAGACGGGGGTAAAGAGACCCAGTACTTC
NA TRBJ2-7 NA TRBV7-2 CASSPQQKYEQYF TGTGCCAGCAGCCCCCAACAGAAATACGAGCAGTACTTC
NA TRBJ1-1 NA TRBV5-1 CASSLGEGLGTMNTEAFF TGCGCCAGCAGCTTGGGAGAGGGTTTGGGGACCATGAACACTGAAGCTTTCTTT
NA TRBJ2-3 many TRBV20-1 CSARSGGQWDTQYF TGCAGTGCTAGATCCGGGGGGCAATGGGATACGCAGTATTTT
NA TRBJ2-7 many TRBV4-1 CASSQDRRSQYF TGCGCCAGCAGCCAAGATCGCCGGTCGCAGTACTTC
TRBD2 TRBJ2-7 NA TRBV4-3 CASSQDSGRGVNEQYF TGCGCCAGCAGCCAGGATAGCGGGAGGGGGGTTAACGAGCAGTACTTC
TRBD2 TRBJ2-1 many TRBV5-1 CASSLGWGTSGISTVWHNEQFF TGCGCCAGCAGCTTGGGTTGGGGGACTAGCGGGATAAGTACTGTTTGGCACAATGAGCAGTTCTTC
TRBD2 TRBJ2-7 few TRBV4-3 CASSQDGVVSGSLDEQYF TGCGCCAGCAGCCAAGACGGGGTCGTTAGCGGGAGTTTAGACGAGCAGTACTTC
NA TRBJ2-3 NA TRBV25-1 CASSALEAGITDTQYF TGTGCCAGCAGTGCCCTAGAGGCCGGGATCACAGATACGCAGTATTTT
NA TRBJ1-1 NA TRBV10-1 CASSESRYTEAFF TGCGCCAGCAGTGAGTCCCGGTACACTGAAGCTTTCTTT
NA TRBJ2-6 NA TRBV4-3 CASSQDLPGAGTNVLTF TGCGCCAGCAGCCAAGATCTTCCCGGGGCTGGGACCAACGTCCTGACTTTC
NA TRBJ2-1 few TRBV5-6 CASRRGQSSYNEQFF TGTGCCAGCAGGCGCGGACAGAGCTCCTACAATGAGCAGTTCTTC
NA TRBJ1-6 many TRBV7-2 CASSLAVGGVNSPLHF TGTGCCAGCAGCTTAGCTGTCGGGGGGGTCAATTCACCCCTCCACTTT
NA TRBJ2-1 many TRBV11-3 CASSLDRGSSYNEQFF TGTGCCAGCAGCTTAGATCGCGGAAGCTCCTACAATGAGCAGTTCTTC
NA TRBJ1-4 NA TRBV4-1 CASSLVWEKLFF TGCGCCAGCAGCCTGGTTTGGGAAAAACTGTTTTTT
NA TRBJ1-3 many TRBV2 CASSSGTGSGNTIYF TGTGCCAGCAGCTCCGGGACCGGCTCTGGAAACACCATATATTTT